This T cell receptor beta chain emerged from a study of blood T cell repertoires in COVID-19. V lost 3 bases and J 2 bases, leaving 9 bases between the germline ends. The CDR3 is made up of 13 amino acids. CDR1 and CDR2 (germline): SGHRS, YFSETQ. Measured with immunoSEQ multiplex PCR; TCRdb has only the in-frame clones, and not every one. The sample consists of a few hundred thousand clones, around 90% of them appearing once. Sequencing was carried out using PBMCs or T cells enriched from blood (not recorded which). V usage is TRBV5-1 and J usage is TRBJ2-7; maybe TRBD1 (6 bases). The TCR originated in a woman aged 18-29 years with acute COVID-19. The CDR3 here is CASSWDITYEQYF. As DNA, the CDR3 is TGCGCCAGCAGCTGGGACATAACCTACGAGCAGTACTTC.